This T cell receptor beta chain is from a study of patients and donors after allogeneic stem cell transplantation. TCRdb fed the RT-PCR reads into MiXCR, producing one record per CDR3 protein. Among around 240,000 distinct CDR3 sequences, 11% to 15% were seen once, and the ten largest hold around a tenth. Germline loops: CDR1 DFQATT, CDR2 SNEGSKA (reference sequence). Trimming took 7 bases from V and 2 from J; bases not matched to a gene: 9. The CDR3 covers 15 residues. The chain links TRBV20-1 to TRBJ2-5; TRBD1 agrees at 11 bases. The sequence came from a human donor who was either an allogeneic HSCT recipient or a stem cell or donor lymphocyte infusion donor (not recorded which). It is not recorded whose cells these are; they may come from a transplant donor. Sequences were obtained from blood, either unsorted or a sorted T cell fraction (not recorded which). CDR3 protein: CSVDPDRGRQETQYF. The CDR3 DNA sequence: TGCAGTGTCGATCCGGACAGGGGGCGGCAAGAGACCCAGTACTTC.